This T cell receptor (beta chain) emerged from a study of blood T cell repertoires in COVID-19 (dated by TCRdb to the early 2020s). For the wider study: Samples from collaborators originated in the United States, Italy and Spain and spanned both the acute and convalescent phases of COVID-19. Samples came from the ongoing ImmuneRACE study (first 160 participants) plus 1,254 subjects from 6 global collaborators. The sample metadata nearly always contained a de-identified subject ID, COVID-19 status, age in years and sex. Deeply sampled blood TCRbeta repertoires from subjects exposed to, actively infected with, or recovered from COVID-19 were included in the dataset. The material from the prospective study consisted of cDNA or gDNA derived from T cells, B-cell-depleted T cells, or PBMCs. HLA class I and class II types, where available, came from metadata supplied by the sample provider rather than from assay-based typing. A freely available public database, intended as a resource for researchers studying the immune response to SARS-CoV-2, is where the repertoires were released. Results and caveats for the whole study, not just this receptor: The amount of clinical and demographic metadata varied by source and participant and was provided uncurated.

Each collaborating institution followed its own protocols to collect whole blood in K2EDTA tubes. Collaborator samples were shipped for TCRbeta analysis as frozen whole blood, isolated PBMCs, or DNA extracted from either sample type. V drops 8 bases and J drops 5 bases, leaving 19 bases in between. The CDR3 has 14 amino acids, counting the end cysteine and phenylalanine. CDR3 DNA only is kept here, 42 bases in frame from base 1. CDR1 and CDR2 are read off the germline V gene (reference sequence) as LGHDT and YNNKEL. TCRbeta CDR3 regions were amplified from genomic DNA using the immunoSEQ Assay, a bias-controlled multiplex PCR. The paper's data handling went like this. The number of nucleated cells in each sample was estimated by amplification of reference gene primers within the assay. To quantify the absolute abundance of each unique TCRbeta CDR3 rearrangement, sequence reads were collapsed and filtered. For each sample, productive Simpson clonality was calculated as the square root of Simpson's diversity index over productive rearrangements. In its TCRdb copy, this immuneACCESS table keeps in-frame sequences only and misses some clones. Where compared with another copy, unresolved V genes explain less than half of these, and the others have no known cause. The DNA gave D and trimming, while V, J and clone size come from that table. This sample lists approximately 80,000 clones; around 80% were detected once. Of the sample, about 9.4% falls within the top ten clones.

Note on this clone: The antigen it recognizes is unknown. One base away there is no much larger clone; base qualities are not given.

This receptor was identified in a man aged 55 to 70 with acute or convalescent COVID-19. Recombination connected TRBV3-1 (or the pseudogene TRBV3-2) to TRBJ2-7; TRBD1 could be the D gene, as 6 bases match. Sequenced: peripheral blood. The nucleotides are TGTGCCAGCGGGATGTCGGACAGAAAAAACGAGCAGTACTTC. Its protein reads: CASGMSDRKNEQYF.